These 24 T cell receptor beta chains originate from one sample sequenced in a study of beta chain features in type 1 diabetes. Expressed TCRB transcripts were sequenced because the isolated RNA had all been reverse transcribed beforehand. TCRdb keeps only in-frame clones here, not all; method: immunoSEQ multiplex PCR. The sample contains some 150,000 clones, nearly 50% of which appear only once. Source material: Tregs from blood. These receptors were collected from a man between 18 and 35 years old in good health.

V usage is TRBV6-1 and J usage is TRBJ1-3, with TRBD1 as a possible D gene (5 bases). With 7 bases removed from V and 9 bases from J, the gap between germline ends came to 19 bases. The CDR3 is 14 amino acids. The V gene's germline CDR1 is MNHNS and CDR2 SASEGT. The CDR3 bases are TGTGCCAGCATCAGGGACTCTTTCTTAGGCACCATATATTTT. This gives the protein CASIRDSFLGTIYF.

The chain recombines TRBV19 with TRBJ2-1; 12 nucleotides line up with TRBD2. In germline, CDR1 is LNHDA, CDR2 SQIVND (reference sequence). J gave up 4 bases and V 4 bases, and 5 bases lay outside the gene matches. The CDR3 extends over 16 amino acids. The CDR3 loop is CASSRLAGALYNEQFF. In DNA, the CDR3 is TGTGCCAGTAGTAGACTAGCGGGGGCCCTTTACAATGAGCAGTTCTTC.

This clone was observed a few times. This chain uses TRBV5-8 with TRBJ1-1, with 10 positions matching TRBD1. V gave up 3 bases and J gave up 10 bases; unmatched junction bases: 18. Germline V gene data show CDR1 as SGHTS and CDR2 as YDEGEE. CDR3 length: 17 residues. The CDR3 DNA is TGTGCCAGCAGCTACGTTGGGGGGGGACAGGGGAAACTGGGAGCTTTCTTT. It encodes CASSYVGGGQGKLGAFF. The full variable domain, its missing parts supplied by reference TRBV5-8 and TRBJ1-1, is EAGVTQSPTHLIKTRGQQATLRCSPISGHTSVYWYQQALGLGLQFLLWYDEGEERNRGNFPPRFSGRQFPNYSSELNVNALELEDSALYLCASSYVGGGQGKLGAFFGQGTRLTVV.

This clone turned up a few times. At one end the junction does not follow the germline gene, possibly because of a read error. V gene TRBV29-1 combines with J gene TRBJ1-1, with D unresolved. The CDR3 is made up of 14 amino acids. The germline V gene encodes CDR1 SQVTM and CDR2 ANQGSEA. The CDR3 bases are TGCAGCGTTCAAGAGTTGGTAGCGAACACTGAAGCTTTCTTT. Protein: CSVQELVANTEAFF.

The chain is built from TRBV2 and TRBJ2-3, with D possibly TRBD1 on 6 matching bases. CDR3 size: 15 residues. Between the trimmed V and J ends, which lost 3 bases and 2 bases, there was a span of 12 bases. Germline V CDR1 and CDR2: SNHLY, FYNNEI. The DNA for the CDR3 is TGTGCCAGCAGTGACCCGGGACACCTCACAGATACGCAGTATTTT. It codes for CASSDPGHLTDTQYF.

This clone was detected only a few times. The chain employs TRBV7-9 and TRBJ1-2, with 10 bases aligning to TRBD1. Germline lookup yields CDR1 SEHNR and CDR2 FQNEAQ (reference sequence). CDR3 length: 16 residues. V shed 3 bases, J shed 0 bases, and the junction held 4 bases outside the gene matches. The CDR3: CASSLGDRGANYGYTF. CDR3 bases: TGTGCCAGCAGCTTGGGGGACAGGGGAGCTAACTATGGCTACACCTTC.

The chain joins TRBV28 to TRBJ1-1; the D gene is possibly TRBD1 (6 bases). V was pared by 6 bases and J by 0 bases, with 11 bases between. Germline V CDR1 and CDR2: MDHEN, SYDVKM. This CDR3 comprises 14 residues. The CDR3, as DNA: TGTGCCAGCAGCTACAGGGCCCTGAACACTGAAGCTTTCTTT. Amino acid sequence: CASSYRALNTEAFF. The full variable domain, in which reference TRBV28 and TRBJ1-1 provide the parts outside the CDR3, is DVKVTQSSRYLVKRTGEKVFLECVQDMDHENMFWYRQDPGLGLRLIYFSYDVKMKEKGDIPEGYSVSREKKERFSLILESASTNQTSMYLCASSYRALNTEAFFGQGTRLTVV.

This clone has only a few counts. The V gene is TRBV29-1, the J gene TRBJ2-3, with 9 bases lining up with TRBD1. This CDR3 spans 13 amino acids. Germline V gives CDR1 SQVTM, CDR2 ANQGSEA. With V trimmed by 6 bases and J by 2 bases, 3 bases remained unmatched. DNA for the CDR3: TGCAGCGTGACAGGGGGACCCACAGATACGCAGTATTTT. Its translation is CSVTGGPTDTQYF.

This clone was seen once. V usage is TRBV5-1 and J usage is TRBJ2-5; 10 bases align to TRBD1. Germline loops: CDR1 SGHRS, CDR2 YFSETQ. This CDR3 has 15 residues. V was clipped by 3 bases and J by 5 bases; unmatched bases: 7. CDR3 sequence: CASSSDRGHYETQYF. The CDR3 DNA reads TGCGCCAGCAGCTCCGACAGGGGGCATTATGAGACCCAGTACTTC.

This chain connects TRBV29-1 to TRBJ2-5; TRBD2 matches 10 bases. Unmatched junction bases numbered 12, after V lost 4 bases and J lost 10 bases. The CDR3 runs to 14 residues. Germline values: CDR1 SQVTM, CDR2 ANQGSEA. The CDR3 DNA reads TGCAGCGTTGGTGGACTAGCGGAGAAGAGAAACCAGTACTTC. Translated: CSVGGLAEKRNQYF.

This clone was seen only a few times. This chain uses TRBV7-8 with TRBJ2-2, with D maybe TRBD1 (7 bases). V was trimmed by 1 base and J by 1 base, leaving 13 bases between them. The CDR3 spans 17 residues. Germline CDR1 SGHVS, CDR2 FQNEAQ. CDR3 protein: CASSLESGGGNTGELFF. The CDR3 nucleotides are TGTGCCAGCAGCTTAGAATCAGGGGGAGGGAACACCGGGGAGCTGTTTTTT.

The gene calls are TRBV18 and TRBJ1-5; D is perhaps TRBD1 (6 bases). The CDR3 has 14 amino acids. Between the trimmed V and J ends, which lost 3 bases and 4 bases, there was a span of 10 bases. Germline V gives CDR1 KGHSH, CDR2 LQKENI. CDR3 sequence (DNA): TGTGCCAGCTCACCGGTACAGGGTAATCAGCCCCAGCATTTT. Its translation is CASSPVQGNQPQHF.

The chain joins TRBV28 to TRBJ1-1; 7 nucleotides line up with TRBD1. The length of the CDR3 is 20 residues. V dropped 4 bases and J dropped 0; count of bases not matched to a gene: 20. The germline CDR1 and CDR2 sequences are MDHEN and SYDVKM. CDR3: CASSSNTPLGTENLNTEAFF. In DNA form, the CDR3 reads TGTGCCAGCAGTTCAAACACCCCGCTTGGGACAGAGAATCTGAACACTGAAGCTTTCTTT.

The rearrangement uses TRBV9 and TRBJ2-3; D is possibly TRBD2 (5 bases). V gave up 0 bases and J gave up 7 bases, with 15 bases separating them. Germline CDR1 is SGDLS and CDR2 is YYNGEE. CDR3 length equals 15 residues. The CDR3 region is CASSVAPRLANTQYF. The DNA of the CDR3 is TGTGCCAGCAGCGTAGCTCCTAGGCTAGCCAATACGCAGTATTTT.

J is TRBJ1-3 and V is TRBV5-1; the D gene is possibly TRBD1 (5 bases). The CDR3 has 15 residues. Between the trimmed V and J ends, which lost 0 bases and 0 bases, there was a span of 7 bases. In germline, CDR1 is SGHRS, CDR2 YFSETQ. CDR3 protein: CASSLGQSSGNTIYF. The CDR3 DNA is TGCGCCAGCAGCTTGGGACAGAGCTCTGGAAACACCATATATTTT.

This clone has more than one count but fewer than ten. The rearrangement links TRBV29-1 to TRBJ2-4; TRBD2 aligns across 11 bases. The CDR3 runs to 15 residues. Germline assignment: CDR1 SQVTM and CDR2 ANQGSEA. V lost 6 bases and J lost 7; bases outside the gene matches: 11. CDR3 sequence: CSVEKLAGAGNIQYF. The CDR3, as DNA: TGCAGCGTCGAAAAACTAGCGGGAGCGGGGAACATTCAGTACTTC.

The gene calls are TRBV14 and TRBJ2-2; D might be TRBD1 (5 bases). Per germline, CDR1 SGHDN and CDR2 FVKESK. The CDR3 is made up of 16 amino acids. Trimming removed 3 bases from V and 2 bases from J, with 13 bases in between. CDR3: CASSQRQILNTGELFF. In nucleotides, the CDR3 is TGTGCCAGCAGCCAGAGACAGATCTTAAACACCGGGGAGCTGTTTTTT.

The genes are TRBV9 and TRBJ2-7; possible D gene TRBD2, 5 bases. V shed 2 bases and J shed 3 bases, with 12 bases lying between them. CDR1 SGDLS and CDR2 YYNGEE come from the germline V gene. The CDR3 consists of 14 residues. This CDR3 is CASSVRGQLYEQYF. The CDR3, as DNA: TGTGCCAGCAGCGTTCGGGGTCAACTCTACGAGCAGTACTTC.

This clone was counted only a few times. The chain is built from TRBV6-6 and TRBJ1-2; perhaps TRBD1 as D (5 bases). The CDR3 runs 13 residues. V was clipped by 6 bases and J by 4 bases, with 12 bases between them. CDR1 and CDR2 (germline): MNHNY, SVGAGI (reference sequence). The CDR3 loop is CASSSGSPYGYTF. The CDR3 nucleotides are TGTGCCAGCAGCTCAGGGTCCCCCTATGGCTACACCTTC.

A remark on this clone: One end of the junction fails to match germline, which may point to a read error. The chain couples TRBV30 to TRBJ1-4, with a weak D call TRBD1 (6 bases). CDR1 is GTSNPN and CDR2 is SVGIG in the germline V gene (reference sequence). CDR3 size: 14 residues. As DNA, the CDR3 is TGTGCGGCGAGCCGGGGGGCTTATAATGAAAAACTGCTTTTT. Its protein is CAASRGAYNEKLLF.

V is TRBV7-2 and J is TRBJ2-7; weak D call: TRBD1 (6 bases). CDR1 and CDR2 from the germline V gene are SGHTA and FQGNSA. Deletions cut 3 bases from V and 1 base from J, with 10 bases between. This CDR3 spans 14 amino acids. CDR3 coding DNA: TGTGCCAGCAGCTTTCTACAGGGTTCCTACGAGCAGTACTTC. Translation gives CASSFLQGSYEQYF. The whole variable domain, remainder taken from reference TRBV7-2 and TRBJ2-7, is GAGVSQSPSNKVTEKGKDVELRCDPISGHTALYWYRQSLGQGLEFLIYFQGNSAPDKSGLPSDRFSAERTGGSVSTLTIQRTQQEDSAVYLCASSFLQGSYEQYFGPGTRLTVT.

The rearrangement uses TRBV6-5 and TRBJ1-2; 7 bases are a match to TRBD1. This CDR3 region has 15 residues. Germline trimming cut 2 bases from V and 4 bases from J; bases unmatched to any gene: 7. The V gene's germline CDR1 is MNHEY and CDR2 SVGAGI. Here the CDR3 DNA reads TGTGCCAGCAGTTACGAAGGGGGCCTATTCTATGGCTACACCTTC. It encodes CASSYEGGLFYGYTF.

This clone has only a few counts. The rearrangement uses TRBV6-1 and TRBJ1-6; D is undetermined. Germline V lookup: CDR1 MNHNS, CDR2 SASEGT. The CDR3 length is 12 residues. Trimming left V 7 bases short and J 8 bases short, with 9 bases between. The CDR3 is CASTGDYSPLHF. The CDR3 DNA is TGTGCCAGCACTGGAGATTATTCACCCCTCCACTTT.

The table lists this clone with a count of one. This chain connects TRBV19 to TRBJ1-1; 9 bases match TRBD1. Trimming cost V 9 bases and J 4 bases; bases outside gene matches: 9. CDR3 size: 14 residues. Germline assignment: CDR1 LNHDA and CDR2 SQIVND (reference sequence). CDR3 region: CASRDRVGSTEAFF. As DNA, the CDR3 is TGTGCCAGCCGGGACAGGGTTGGAAGCACTGAAGCTTTCTTT. Variable domain in full (rest from reference TRBV19 and TRBJ1-1): DGGITQSPKYLFRKEGQNVTLSCEQNLNHDAMYWYRQDPGQGLRLIYYSQIVNDFQKGDIAEGYSVSREKKESFPLTVTSAQKNPTAFYLCASRDRVGSTEAFFGQGTRLTVV.